The subject of this entry is one T cell receptor beta chain. This clonotype was seen repeatedly, ten times or more. The target of this receptor is not known. No per-base quality is available; no much larger clone lies one base away. This record belongs to a study of T cells in Graves' hyperthyroidism and ophthalmopathy (dated by TCRdb to about 2019). With respect to the entire study: Peripheral blood samples were taken at the time of initial diagnosis, prior to any treatment. A discovery cohort of roughly 96 patients, roughly 45 with Graves' ophthalmopathy and more than 55 with stable Graves' hyperthyroidism, was used to find distinguishing TCR V-J signatures. Prospective prediction of ophthalmopathy was tested in an independent validation cohort of 18 to 20 hyperthyroidism patients and around 16 patients who later progressed to ophthalmopathy. The 100 discovery patients were randomly split 7:3 into training and test sets. The study also compared thyroid tissue and blood T-cell repertoires from several Graves' hyperthyroidism patients. Following sampling, methimazole starting at 30 mg daily was given to hyperthyroidism patients, and high-dose intravenous methylprednisolone was given to ophthalmopathy patients. According to the paper, TCR Vbeta CDR3 sequencing was carried out on 120 to 150 peripheral blood samples, which came from 40 to 45 ophthalmopathy, approximately 78 hyperthyroidism and approximately 17 progressor patients.

Points the paper makes about the study in general: During validation, the model predicted progression to ophthalmopathy a median of about 6.5 months ahead of onset, with roughly 65% sensitivity and about 75% specificity. In cross-validation, a model built on a 13 V-J signature told ophthalmopathy apart from stable hyperthyroidism with approximately 90% sensitivity and roughly 81% specificity, and in testing the same model reached 80%/75%. No statistical method was used to set the sample size in advance, and investigators knew the group allocation. Most expanded thyroid clonotypes (frequency above 0.001) were also detected in blood, a finding suggesting that blood repertoires may reflect thyroid immune responses.

Trimming costs V 5 bases and J 6 bases, and their ends lie 18 bases apart. The CDR3, cysteine through phenylalanine, is 15 amino acids long. Only the CDR3 part of the read is kept: 45 bases, read in frame from the first base. Taken from the germline V gene (reference sequence), the CDR1 and CDR2 loops are MNHEY and SMNVEV. A patient counted as having stable Graves' hyperthyroidism if no progression to ophthalmopathy occurred over 18 months of follow-up. The hyperthyroidism patients were between 18 and 65 years old and newly diagnosed, with a disease duration of less than 2 months. Patients with uncontrolled infections, other autoimmune diseases, pregnancy or lactation were excluded. Diagnoses were based on clinical symptoms, serum thyroxine and TRAb, thyroid ultrasound and orbital computed tomography. Ficoll-Paque density gradient centrifugation was used to isolate PBMCs from about 10 ml of fresh peripheral blood. Trizol reagent was used to extract total RNA, and RNA quality was then checked on an Agilent 2100 Bioanalyzer.

The TCR beta CDR3 regions were amplified from the RNA transcripts. The TCR CDR3 was subjected to a first round of RT-PCR using the HTBI primer set and the Qiagen OneStep RT-PCR kit. A second multiplex PCR round built the libraries, followed by size selection and purification. Libraries were sequenced paired-end with 100 bp reads on an Illumina HiSeq2000. The study's own analysis went as follows. SOAPnuke was used to process the raw data, with reads discarded if the reads contained adapters or uncalled bases, had a mean Phred below 15, or lacked an exact constant-primer or identifier match. High-quality paired reads were merged with COPE v1.2.5, and unique nucleotide sequences were defined as clonotypes. MiTCR v1.1 was used to align clonotypes to the IMGT TRBV, TRBD and TRBJ reference segments. The analysis was restricted to V-J combinations with a frequency above 0.0001, which together covered 99.2% of the repertoires. A TCS score was defined as the ratio between F50 (clonal expansion) and ExV (chaos), using BLOSUM62-based TCRdist between CDR3 peptides within each V-J. Welch's t-statistics and random forest reduced around 550 V-J features to 10 to 15, which were used in a naive Bayes classifier (R e1071). The public reads were quality trimmed at Q25 with fastp and then assembled into clones with MiXCR by TCRdb, keeping productive beta chains. A single entry per CDR3 protein holds the most common genes and DNA from its merged rows. In this record, the V and J calls reflect TCRdb's handling and not the investigators' own analysis. The sample table lists about 700,000 distinct CDR3 sequences, around 15% of them with a count of one. The top ten clonotypes cover more than 8.5% of the sample.

The specimen sequenced was blood. The receptor comes from a woman between 18 and 29 years old with Graves' hyperthyroidism. The V gene is TRBV27 and the J gene is TRBJ2-3; the D gene is perhaps TRBD1 or TRBD2, as each covers 6 bases. The CDR3 protein sequence reads: CASSLWAEGGDTQYF. The sequenced DNA is TGTGCCAGCAGTCTCTGGGCCGAAGGGGGGGATACGCAGTATTTT.